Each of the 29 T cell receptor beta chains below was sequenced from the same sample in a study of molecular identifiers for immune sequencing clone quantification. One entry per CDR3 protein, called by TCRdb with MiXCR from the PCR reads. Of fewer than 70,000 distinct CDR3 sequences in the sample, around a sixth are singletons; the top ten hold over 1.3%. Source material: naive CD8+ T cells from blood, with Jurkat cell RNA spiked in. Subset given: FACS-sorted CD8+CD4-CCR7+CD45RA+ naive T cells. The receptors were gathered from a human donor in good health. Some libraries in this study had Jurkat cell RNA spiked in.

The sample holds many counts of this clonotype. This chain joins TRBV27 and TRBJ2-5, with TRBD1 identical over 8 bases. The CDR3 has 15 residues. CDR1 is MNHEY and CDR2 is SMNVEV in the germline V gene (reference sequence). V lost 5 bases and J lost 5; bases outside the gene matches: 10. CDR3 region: CASSPGTGGGETQYF. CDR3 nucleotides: TGTGCCAGCAGTCCCGGGACAGGCGGAGGGGAGACCCAGTACTTC.

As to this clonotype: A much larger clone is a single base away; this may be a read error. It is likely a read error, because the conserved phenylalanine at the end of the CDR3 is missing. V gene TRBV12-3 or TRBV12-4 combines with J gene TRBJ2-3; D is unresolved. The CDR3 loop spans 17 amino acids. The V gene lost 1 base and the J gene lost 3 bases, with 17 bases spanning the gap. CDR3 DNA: TGTGCCAGCAGTTTAGATGGTCGGGCTTCCCGAACAGATACGCAGTATCTT. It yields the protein CASSLDGRASRTDTQYL.

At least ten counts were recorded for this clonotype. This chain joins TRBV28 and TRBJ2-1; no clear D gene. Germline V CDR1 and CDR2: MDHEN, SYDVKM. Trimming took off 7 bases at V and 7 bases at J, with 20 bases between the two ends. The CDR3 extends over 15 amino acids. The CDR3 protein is CASNLVSLGNNEQFF. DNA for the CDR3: TGTGCCAGCAACCTCGTCTCCTTGGGAAATAATGAGCAGTTCTTC.

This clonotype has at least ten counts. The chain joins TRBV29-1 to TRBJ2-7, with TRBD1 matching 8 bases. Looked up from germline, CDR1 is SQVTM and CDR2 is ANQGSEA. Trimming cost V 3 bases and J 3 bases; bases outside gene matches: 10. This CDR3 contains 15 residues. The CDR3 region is CSVDESGTGYYEQYF. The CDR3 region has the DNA TGCAGCGTTGATGAGTCCGGGACAGGATACTACGAGCAGTACTTC.

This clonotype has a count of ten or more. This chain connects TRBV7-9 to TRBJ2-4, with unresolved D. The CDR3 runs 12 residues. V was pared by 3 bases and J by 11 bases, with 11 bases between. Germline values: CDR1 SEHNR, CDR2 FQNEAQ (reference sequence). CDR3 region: CASSLGVDVQYF. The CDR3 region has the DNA TGTGCCAGCAGCTTGGGCGTTGATGTTCAGTACTTC.

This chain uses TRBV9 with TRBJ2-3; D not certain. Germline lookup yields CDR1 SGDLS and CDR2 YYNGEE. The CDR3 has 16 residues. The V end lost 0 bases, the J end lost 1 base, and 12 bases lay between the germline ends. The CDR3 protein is CASSVDGGGGTDTQYF. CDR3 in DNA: TGTGCCAGCAGCGTAGACGGCGGCGGAGGCACAGATACGCAGTATTTT.

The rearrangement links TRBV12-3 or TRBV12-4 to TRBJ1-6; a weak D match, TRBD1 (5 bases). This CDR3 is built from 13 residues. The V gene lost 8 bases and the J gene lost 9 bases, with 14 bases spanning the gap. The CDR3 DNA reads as TGTGCCAGCTCCCTCGGGGGAGTTTCACCCCTCCACTTT. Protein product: CASSLGGVSPLHF.

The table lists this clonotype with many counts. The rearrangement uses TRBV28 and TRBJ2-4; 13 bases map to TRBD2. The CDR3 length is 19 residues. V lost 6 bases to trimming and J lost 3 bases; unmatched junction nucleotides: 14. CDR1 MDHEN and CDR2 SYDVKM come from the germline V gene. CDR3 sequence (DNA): TGTGCCAGCAGCGATCTCCTGGGACTAGCGGGAAGAGACAAAAACATTCAGTACTTC. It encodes CASSDLLGLAGRDKNIQYF.

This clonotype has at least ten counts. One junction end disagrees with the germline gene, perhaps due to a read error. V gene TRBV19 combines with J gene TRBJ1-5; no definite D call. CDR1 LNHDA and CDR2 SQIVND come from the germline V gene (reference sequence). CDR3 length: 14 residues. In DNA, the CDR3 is TGTGCCAGTAGGATAGGGCCCCCCAATCAGCCCCAGCATTTT. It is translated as CASRIGPPNQPQHF.

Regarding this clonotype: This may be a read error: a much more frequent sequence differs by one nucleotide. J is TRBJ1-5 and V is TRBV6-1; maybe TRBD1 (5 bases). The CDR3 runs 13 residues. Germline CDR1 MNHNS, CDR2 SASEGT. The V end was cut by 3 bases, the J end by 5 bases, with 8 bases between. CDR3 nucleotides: TGTGCCAGCAGTGAGGGGCTTTATCAGCCCCAGCATTTT. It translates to CASSEGLYQPQHF.

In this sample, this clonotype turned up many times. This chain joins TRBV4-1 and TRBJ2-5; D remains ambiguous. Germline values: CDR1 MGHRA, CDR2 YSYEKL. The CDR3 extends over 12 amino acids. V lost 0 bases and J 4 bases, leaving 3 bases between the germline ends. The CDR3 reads CASSQDRETQYF. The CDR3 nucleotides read TGCGCCAGCAGCCAAGATCGAGAGACCCAGTACTTC.

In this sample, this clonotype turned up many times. The CDR3 protein is CASSLTQGYIMNTEAFF. The CDR3 coding sequence is TGTGCCAGCAGCTTGACCCAGGGGTATATTATGAACACTGAAGCTTTCTTT. J is TRBJ1-1 and V is TRBV7-9; D perhaps matches TRBD1 (6 bases). CDR1 is SEHNR and CDR2 is FQNEAQ in the germline V gene (reference sequence). V shed 3 bases and J shed 0 bases, with 17 bases lying between them. The CDR3 totals 17 residues.

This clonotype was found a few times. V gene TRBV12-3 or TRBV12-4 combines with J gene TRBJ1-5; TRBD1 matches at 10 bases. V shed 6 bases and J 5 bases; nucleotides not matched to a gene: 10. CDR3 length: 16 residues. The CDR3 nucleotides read TGTGCCAGCAGCAACCCGGGACAGGGGAAGTATCAGCCCCAGCATTTT. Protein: CASSNPGQGKYQPQHF.

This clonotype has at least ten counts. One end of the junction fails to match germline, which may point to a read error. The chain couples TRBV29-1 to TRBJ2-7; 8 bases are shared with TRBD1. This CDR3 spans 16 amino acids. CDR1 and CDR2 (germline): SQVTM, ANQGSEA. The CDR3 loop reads CSVENWDRDRRYEQYF. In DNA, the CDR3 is TGCAGCGTTGAAAATTGGGACCGGGACAGGCGCTACGAGCAGTACTTT.

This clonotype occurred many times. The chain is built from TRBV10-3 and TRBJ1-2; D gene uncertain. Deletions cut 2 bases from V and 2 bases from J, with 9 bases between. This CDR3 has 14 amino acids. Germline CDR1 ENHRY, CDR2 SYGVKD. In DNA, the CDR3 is TGTGCCATCAGTGAGGGCGGCGGCAACTATGGCTACACCTTC. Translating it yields CAISEGGGNYGYTF.

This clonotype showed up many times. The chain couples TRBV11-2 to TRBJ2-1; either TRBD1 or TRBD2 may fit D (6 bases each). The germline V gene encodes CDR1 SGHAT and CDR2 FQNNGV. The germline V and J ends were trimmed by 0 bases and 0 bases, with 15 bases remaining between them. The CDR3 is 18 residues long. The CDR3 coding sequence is TGTGCCAGCAGCTTAGATGGGGGGACAACTAGCTCCTACAATGAGCAGTTCTTC. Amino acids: CASSLDGGTTSSYNEQFF.

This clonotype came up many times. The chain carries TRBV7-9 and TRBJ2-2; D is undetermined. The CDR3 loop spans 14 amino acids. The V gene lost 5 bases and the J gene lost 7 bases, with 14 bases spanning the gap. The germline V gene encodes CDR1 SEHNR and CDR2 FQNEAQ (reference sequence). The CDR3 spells CASSHPLRSGELFF. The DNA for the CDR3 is TGTGCCAGCAGCCACCCCCTCCGTAGCGGGGAGCTGTTTTTT.

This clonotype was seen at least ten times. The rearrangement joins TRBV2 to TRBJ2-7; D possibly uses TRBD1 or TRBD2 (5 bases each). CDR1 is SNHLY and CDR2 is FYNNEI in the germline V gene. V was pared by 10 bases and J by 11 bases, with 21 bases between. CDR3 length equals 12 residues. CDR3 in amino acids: CAIMGTDAVEYF. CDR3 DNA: TGTGCCATAATGGGGACCGACGCTGTGGAGTACTTC.

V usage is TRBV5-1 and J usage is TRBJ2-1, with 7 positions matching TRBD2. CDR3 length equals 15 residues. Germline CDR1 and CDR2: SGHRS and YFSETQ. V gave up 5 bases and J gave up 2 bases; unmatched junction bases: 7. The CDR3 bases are TGCGCCAGCAGATCCACCGGGACTACCTACAATGAGCAGTTCTTC. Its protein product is CASRSTGTTYNEQFF. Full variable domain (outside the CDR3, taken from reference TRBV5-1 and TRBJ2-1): KAGVTQTPRYLIKTRGQQVTLSCSPISGHRSVSWYQQTPGQGLQFLFEYFSETQRNKGNFPGRFSGRQFSNSRSEMNVSTLELGDSALYLCASRSTGTTYNEQFFGPGTRLTVL.

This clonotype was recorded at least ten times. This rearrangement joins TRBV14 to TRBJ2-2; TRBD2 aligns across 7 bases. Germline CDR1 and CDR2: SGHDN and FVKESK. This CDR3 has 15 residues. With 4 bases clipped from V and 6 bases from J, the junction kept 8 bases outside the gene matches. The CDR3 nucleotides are TGTGCCAGCAGCCGCAAGACTAGCTTCCCCGGGGAGCTGTTTTTT. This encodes CASSRKTSFPGELFF.

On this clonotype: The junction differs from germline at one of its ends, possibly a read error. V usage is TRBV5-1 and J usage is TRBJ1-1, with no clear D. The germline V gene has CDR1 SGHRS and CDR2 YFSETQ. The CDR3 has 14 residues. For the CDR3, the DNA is TGCGCCCGCAGCTCGTCACTCATGAACACTGAAGCTTTCTTT. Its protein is CARSSSLMNTEAFF. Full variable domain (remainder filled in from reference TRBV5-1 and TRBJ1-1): KAGVTQTPRYLIKTRGQQVTLSCSPISGHRSVSWYQQTPGQGLQFLFEYFSETQRNKGNFPGRFSGRQFSNSRSEMNVSTLELGDSALYLCARSSSLMNTEAFFGQGTRLTVV.

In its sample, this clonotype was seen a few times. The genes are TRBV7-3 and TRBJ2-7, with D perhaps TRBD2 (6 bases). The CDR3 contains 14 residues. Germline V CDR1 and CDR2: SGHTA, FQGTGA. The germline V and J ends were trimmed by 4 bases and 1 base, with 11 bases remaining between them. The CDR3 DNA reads TGTGCCAGCAGCTCGGACTACCAGTCCTACGAGCAGTACTTC. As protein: CASSSDYQSYEQYF.

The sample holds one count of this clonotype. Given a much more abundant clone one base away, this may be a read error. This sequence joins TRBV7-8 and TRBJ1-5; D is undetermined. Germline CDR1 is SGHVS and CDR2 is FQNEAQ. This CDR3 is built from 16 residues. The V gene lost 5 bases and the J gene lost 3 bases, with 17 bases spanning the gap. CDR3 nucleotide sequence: TGTGCCAGCAGCGTAGTTCGAACCTACGTCAATCAGCCCCAGCATTTT. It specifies CASSVVRTYVNQPQHF. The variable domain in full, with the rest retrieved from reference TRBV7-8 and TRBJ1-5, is GAGVSQSPRYKVAKRGQDVALRCDPISGHVSLFWYQQALGQGPEFLTYFQNEAQLDKSGLPSDRFFAERPEGSVSTLKIQRTQQEDSAVYLCASSVVRTYVNQPQHFGDGTRLSIL.

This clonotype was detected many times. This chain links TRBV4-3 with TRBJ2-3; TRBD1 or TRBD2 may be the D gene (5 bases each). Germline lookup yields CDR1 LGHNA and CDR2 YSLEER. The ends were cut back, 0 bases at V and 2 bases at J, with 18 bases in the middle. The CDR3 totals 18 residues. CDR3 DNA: TGCGCCAGCAGCCAAGAGACAGCGGATCTTCTAAACACAGATACGCAGTATTTT. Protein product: CASSQETADLLNTDTQYF.

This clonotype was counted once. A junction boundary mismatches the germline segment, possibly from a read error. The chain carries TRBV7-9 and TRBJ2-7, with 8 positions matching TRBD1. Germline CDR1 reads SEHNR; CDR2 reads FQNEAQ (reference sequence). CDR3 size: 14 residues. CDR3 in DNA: TGTGCCAGCAGCTTTCCGACAGGGGTGGACGAGCGGTACTTC. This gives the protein CASSFPTGVDERYF.

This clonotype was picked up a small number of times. In DNA form, the CDR3 reads TGTGCCAGCAGTTTATTTCCGGGCTTGGGTCAGCCCCAGCATTTT. Amino acids: CASSLFPGLGQPQHF. The J gene is TRBJ1-5, the V gene TRBV27; D ambiguous. This CDR3 region has 15 residues. Germline V gene data show CDR1 as MNHEY and CDR2 as SMNVEV (reference sequence). The germline V and J ends were trimmed by 1 base and 6 bases, with 13 bases remaining between them.

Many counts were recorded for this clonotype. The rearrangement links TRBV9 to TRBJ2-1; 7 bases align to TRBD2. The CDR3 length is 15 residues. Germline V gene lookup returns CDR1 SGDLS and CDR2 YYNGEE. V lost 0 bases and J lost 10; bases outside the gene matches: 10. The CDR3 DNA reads TGTGCCAGCAGCGTAGCTGCTACGGGAGGCTGGGAGCAGTTCTTC. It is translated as CASSVAATGGWEQFF.

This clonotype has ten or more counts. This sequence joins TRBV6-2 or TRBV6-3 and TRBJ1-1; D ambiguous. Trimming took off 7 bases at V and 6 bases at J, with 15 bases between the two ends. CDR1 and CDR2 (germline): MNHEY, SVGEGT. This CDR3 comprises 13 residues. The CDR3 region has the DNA TGTGCCAGCATTGAGGCCATGGGTGCTGAAGCTTTCTTT. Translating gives CASIEAMGAEAFF.

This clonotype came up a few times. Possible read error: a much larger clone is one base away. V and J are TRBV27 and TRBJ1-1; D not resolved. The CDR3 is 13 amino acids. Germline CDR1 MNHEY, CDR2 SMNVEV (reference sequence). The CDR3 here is CASSLLGNTEAIF. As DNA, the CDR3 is TGTGCCAGCAGTTTGTTGGGGAACACTGAAGCTATCTTT.